A selection of T cell receptor beta chains follows, all from one sample in a study of T cell changes during pregnancy in multiple sclerosis. The assay was immunoSEQ multiplex PCR, and TCRdb's table has in-frame clones only and misses some. Of about 70,000 clones listed, about 95% are singletons. Sequenced here: peripheral blood, sampled in the third trimester of pregnancy. The receptor set was obtained from a female donor with multiple sclerosis, enrolled in a pregnancy study. Both conserved end residues are trimmed from each CDR3. Each record gives: J gene, CDR3 length, V gene, CDR3 protein.

TRBJ1-3	13	TRBV6-1	ASIPGHDSGNTIY
TRBJ2-7	12	TRBV27	ASSRRGSSYEQY
TRBJ2-7	11	TRBV6-5	ASRLAVTYEQY
TRBJ2-3	14	TRBV25-1	ASSGGLAGDTDTQY
TRBJ2-2	12	TRBV6-4	ASSGQPNTGELF
TRBJ2-7	11	TRBV4-2	ASSQERLYEQY
TRBJ1-2	13	TRBV7-3	ASNPRAGGNYGYT
TRBJ1-4	12	TRBV7-2	ASSFGPRREKLF
TRBJ1-6	14	TRBV7-8	ASSLEETARFSPLH
TRBJ1-2	9	TRBV25-1	ASSNPGGYT
TRBJ2-7	13	TRBV10-3	AISGTSGGVHEQY
TRBJ2-7	13	TRBV4-2	ASSQGSGVAYEQY
TRBJ1-1	12	TRBV27	ASSSNRASTEAF
TRBJ2-5	13	TRBV7-2	ASSLVDRAQETQY
TRBJ2-3	13	TRBV6-1	ASNPEVTYTDTQY
TRBJ1-2	12	TRBV9	ASSVLGQGNGYT
TRBJ1-2	12	TRBV6-6	ASSPTGGVGGYT
TRBJ1-4	12	TRBV4-3	ASSQGQGLDKLF
TRBJ1-1	11	TRBV9	ASSPRVNTEAF
TRBJ2-3	14	TRBV12-5	ASGSPSGGFTDTQY
TRBJ2-5	14	TRBV9	ASSVRGEGGLETQY
TRBJ2-3	13	TRBV7-3	ASSLGSGVTDTQY